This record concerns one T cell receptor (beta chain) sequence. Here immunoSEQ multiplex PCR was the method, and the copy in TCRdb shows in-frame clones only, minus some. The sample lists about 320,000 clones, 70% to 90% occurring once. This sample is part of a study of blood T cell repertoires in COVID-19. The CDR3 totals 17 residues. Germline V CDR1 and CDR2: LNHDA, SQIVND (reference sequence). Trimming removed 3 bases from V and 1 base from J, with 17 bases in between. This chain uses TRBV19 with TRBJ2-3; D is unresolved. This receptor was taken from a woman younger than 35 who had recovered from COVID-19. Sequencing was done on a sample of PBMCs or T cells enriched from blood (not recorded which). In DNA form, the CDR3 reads TGTGCCAGTAGTATCCTAGTCTCTGTTCCGGGCACAGATACGCAGTATTTT. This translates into CASSILVSVPGTDTQYF.